The 27 T cell receptor beta chains reported below all come from one sample, sequenced in a study of blood T cell repertoires in COVID-19. TCRdb keeps only in-frame clones here, not all; method: immunoSEQ multiplex PCR. The sample shows over 200,000 clones, around 87% of them seen only once. Sequenced: peripheral blood. The receptors come from a woman between 25 and 40 years old who had recovered from COVID-19.

V and J are TRBV12-5 and TRBJ1-2; TRBD1 aligns across 8 bases. Germline CDR1 is LGHNT and CDR2 is FRNRAP. The CDR3 runs 15 residues. The J segment lost 6 bases and the V segment lost 4 bases, leaving 10 bases of the junction unmatched. The CDR3 loop reads CASGSGPDREDGYTF. The CDR3 DNA reads TGTGCTAGTGGTTCCGGACCGGACAGGGAAGATGGCTACACCTTC.

About this clone: The identical CDR3 is also encoded by other nucleotide sequences in the sample. The V gene is TRBV6-1, the J gene TRBJ1-3; no clear D. The CDR3 is made up of 15 amino acids. Germline values: CDR1 MNHNS, CDR2 SASEGT. Deletions cut 2 bases from V and 0 bases from J, with 8 bases between. This CDR3 reads CASSETPSSGNTIYF. CDR3 bases: TGTGCCAGCAGTGAAACCCCGAGCTCTGGAAACACCATATATTTT.

The genes are TRBV2 and TRBJ2-4; 8 bases are a match to TRBD2. CDR3 size: 15 residues. In germline, CDR1 is SNHLY, CDR2 FYNNEI. With 6 bases clipped from V and 0 bases from J, the junction kept 4 bases outside the gene matches. The CDR3 nucleotides are TGTGCCAGCAGCAGCGGGGGACTAGCCAAAAACATTCAGTACTTC. Its protein is CASSSGGLAKNIQYF. Complete variable domain (other parts from reference TRBV2 and TRBJ2-4): EPEVTQTPSHQVTQMGQEVILRCVPISNHLYFYWYRQILGQKVEFLVSFYNNEISEKSEIFDDQFSVERPDGSNFTLKIRSTKLEDSAMYFCASSSGGLAKNIQYFGAGTRLSVL.

This chain uses TRBV29-1 with TRBJ1-1; TRBD1 is a possible D gene (6 bases). V was trimmed by 3 bases and J by 4 bases, leaving 15 bases between them. CDR1 is SQVTM and CDR2 is ANQGSEA in the germline V gene. The length of the CDR3 is 14 residues. The chain's CDR3 is CSVDRGRYSTEAFF. DNA of the CDR3: TGCAGCGTTGACAGGGGCCGTTATAGCACTGAAGCTTTCTTT.

This clone has only one observation. This chain joins TRBV7-8 and TRBJ1-1; TRBD1 is a possible D gene (5 bases). Germline values: CDR1 SGHVS, CDR2 FQNEAQ. This CDR3 is 16 amino acids long. Trimming pared 2 bases from V and 4 bases from J, leaving 17 bases between. CDR3 amino acids: CASSLTGGSGRTEAFF. DNA of the CDR3: TGTGCCAGCAGCTTAACGGGTGGCTCAGGGCGCACTGAAGCTTTCTTT.

This rearrangement joins TRBV7-9 to TRBJ1-5, with D hard to call. Germline V gene sequence: CDR1 SEHNR, CDR2 FQNEAQ (reference sequence). The CDR3 is 14 residues long. Trimming shortened V by 4 bases and J by 0 bases, and 7 bases separated the two germline ends. The CDR3 nucleotides read TGTGCCAGCAGCTCCGGGTATAGCAATCAGCCCCAGCATTTT. Translating gives CASSSGYSNQPQHF. The complete variable domain, with remaining parts taken from reference TRBV7-9 and TRBJ1-5, reads DTGVSQNPRHKITKRGQNVTFRCDPISEHNRLYWYRQTLGQGPEFLTYFQNEAQLEKSRLLSDRFSAERPKGSFSTLEIQRTEQGDSAMYLCASSSGYSNQPQHFGDGTRLSIL.

The chain carries TRBV5-5 and TRBJ2-3; weak D call: TRBD1 (5 bases). CDR1 is SGHKS and CDR2 is YYEKEE in the germline V gene (reference sequence). V was cut by 3 bases and J by 4 bases, with 18 bases left in between. CDR3 length: 16 amino acids. The CDR3 DNA is TGTGCCAGCAGCTCCCTCCCTTTGACAGTCGCAGATACGCAGTATTTT. As protein: CASSSLPLTVADTQYF.

The genes are TRBV18 and TRBJ2-1; 10 nucleotides align to TRBD1. Unmatched junction bases numbered 0, after V lost 3 bases and J lost 4 bases. Germline V CDR1 and CDR2: KGHSH, LQKENI. The CDR3 has 14 amino acids. CDR3 coding DNA: TGTGCCAGCTCACCGGACAGGGGGTACAATGAGCAGTTCTTC. Translated, it gives CASSPDRGYNEQFF.

The rearrangement links TRBV4-2 to TRBJ2-5; 14 bases line up with TRBD2. Losses at the gene ends were 4 bases for V and 0 bases for J; bases not matched to a gene: 1. The CDR3 length is 16 residues. Germline V gene sequence: CDR1 LGHNA, CDR2 YNFKEQ. DNA of the CDR3: TGTGCCAGCAGCCCGGGACTAGCGGGGGACCAAGAGACCCAGTACTTC. Amino acid sequence: CASSPGLAGDQETQYF.

V gene TRBV7-9 combines with J gene TRBJ1-3; D might be TRBD1 (5 bases). There are 12 residues in the CDR3. V lost 5 bases and J 7 bases, leaving 9 bases between the germline ends. Germline V gene lookup returns CDR1 SEHNR and CDR2 FQNEAQ (reference sequence). CDR3 loop: CASSPDSNTIYF. CDR3 sequence (DNA): TGTGCCAGCAGCCCAGACAGCAACACCATATATTTT.

The V gene is TRBV27, the J gene TRBJ2-2; D is perhaps TRBD2 (6 bases). Germline V CDR1 and CDR2: MNHEY, SMNVEV (reference sequence). Trimming cost V 6 bases and J 7 bases, with 12 bases left between them. The CDR3 has 13 amino acids. CDR3 loop: CASRAPGGGELFF. As DNA, the CDR3 is TGTGCCAGCAGGGCGCCCGGGGGCGGGGAGCTGTTTTTT.

The rearrangement uses TRBV15 and TRBJ1-1; D is unresolved. The length of the CDR3 is 14 residues. V was cut by 1 base and J by 1 base, with 7 bases left in between. The germline gives CDR1 LNHNV, CDR2 YYDKDF (reference sequence). The CDR3 DNA follows: TGTGCCACCAGCAGAGTTGGCGGGAACACTGAAGCTTTCTTT. Protein product: CATSRVGGNTEAFF.

A remark on this clone: One end of the junction varies from germline; a read error may be responsible. The chain recombines TRBV7-2 with TRBJ1-1; 7 nucleotides match TRBD1. The CDR3 loop spans 14 amino acids. Germline CDR1 is SGHTA and CDR2 is FQGNSA. The CDR3 sequence is CASSLVFAQGGFVF. CDR3 DNA: TGTGCCAGCAGCTTAGTCTTTGCTCAGGGGGGTTTTGTTTTT.

Details on this clone: Additional DNA sequences in this sample encode the identical CDR3. This sequence joins TRBV7-2 and TRBJ2-5, with TRBD2 matching over 11 bases. Per the germline V gene, CDR1 is SGHTA and CDR2 is FQGNSA. The J segment lost 2 bases and the V segment lost 1 base, leaving 3 bases of the junction unmatched. The CDR3 is 16 residues long. CDR3 in DNA: TGTGCCAGCAGCTTAGGGCTAGCGGGGGGACAAGAGACCCAGTACTTC. Translation: CASSLGLAGGQETQYF. Filled out from reference TRBV7-2 and TRBJ2-5, the complete variable domain reads GAGVSQSPSNKVTEKGKDVELRCDPISGHTALYWYRQSLGQGLEFLIYFQGNSAPDKSGLPSDRFSAERTGGSVSTLTIQRTQQEDSAVYLCASSLGLAGGQETQYFGPGTRLLVL.

This chain links TRBV3-1 (or the pseudogene TRBV3-2) with TRBJ1-1; D is perhaps TRBD1 (5 bases). CDR1 LGHDT and CDR2 YNNKEL come from the germline V gene (reference sequence). Trimming cost V 7 bases and J 7 bases, with 13 bases left between them. This CDR3 spans 12 amino acids. Here the CDR3 reads CASKSTGGEAFF. The CDR3 DNA sequence: TGTGCCAGCAAGTCGACGGGGGGTGAAGCTTTCTTT.

The CDR3 bases are TGTGCCAGCAGCCTAGGGAGCTACAATGAGCAGTTCTTC. Amino acids: CASSLGSYNEQFF. This rearrangement joins TRBV11-1 to TRBJ2-1, with a possible D match to TRBD2 (5 bases). The CDR3 has 13 residues. V lost 5 bases, J lost 3 bases, and 8 bases lay in between. The germline V gene has CDR1 SGHAT and CDR2 FQDESV (reference sequence).

V usage is TRBV11-3 and J usage is TRBJ2-7; 8 positions agree with TRBD1. The ends lost 4 bases at V and 3 bases at J; junction bases unmatched: 8. The CDR3 has 15 amino acids. Germline assignment: CDR1 SGHNT and CDR2 YENEEA. The CDR3 nucleotides read TGTGCCAGCAGCTCCGAGGGGACAGGATACTACGAGCAGTACTTC. Amino acids: CASSSEGTGYYEQYF.

The rearrangement uses TRBV29-1 and TRBJ1-1; D not certain. Trimming took off 5 bases at V and 11 bases at J, with 15 bases between the two ends. Germline loops: CDR1 SQVTM, CDR2 ANQGSEA. The length of the CDR3 is 11 residues. The CDR3 nucleotides are TGCAGCGTTTCGGGCTCCCGGGAGGCTTTCTTT. This translates into CSVSGSREAFF. Full variable domain (remainder filled in from reference TRBV29-1 and TRBJ1-1): SAVISQKPSRDICQRGTSLTIQCQVDSQVTMMFWYRQQPGQSLTLIATANQGSEATYESGFVIDKFPISRPNLTFSTLTVSNMSPEDSSIYLCSVSGSREAFFGQGTRLTVV.

In this sample, this clone turned up a few times. This chain connects TRBV12-3 or TRBV12-4 to TRBJ2-1, with 9 bases aligning to TRBD2. This CDR3 has 13 amino acids. The V gene end was trimmed by 3 bases and the J gene end by 8 bases; junction bases not matched to a gene: 2. CDR3 coding DNA: TGTGCCAGCAGTTTTGGGACTAGCTATGAGCAGTTCTTC. This gives the protein CASSFGTSYEQFF.

This clone was seen a single time. CDR3 sequence: CASSNSGGETQYF. The DNA of the CDR3 is TGTGCCAGCAGTAATAGCGGGGGAGAGACCCAGTACTTC. This chain joins TRBV12-3 or TRBV12-4 and TRBJ2-5, with TRBD2 matching 9 bases. Losses at the gene ends were 5 bases for V and 4 bases for J; bases not matched to a gene: 2. There are 13 residues in the CDR3.

CDR3 coding DNA: TGTGCCAGCACCGTCACGACAGGGGGGAGTTCACCCCTCCACTTT. Its protein is CASTVTTGGSSPLHF. The chain combines TRBV11-3 with TRBJ1-6; 9 positions agree with TRBD1. This CDR3 region has 15 residues. V shed 7 bases, J shed 9 bases, and the junction held 10 bases outside the gene matches. The germline V gene encodes CDR1 SGHNT and CDR2 YENEEA.

The chain links TRBV14 to TRBJ2-1, with a weak D call TRBD1 (6 bases). Germline assignment: CDR1 SGHDN and CDR2 FVKESK. This CDR3 comprises 19 residues. Trimming pared 4 bases from V and 6 bases from J, leaving 28 bases between. Here the CDR3 reads CASSRHPGPDSATFNEQFF. CDR3 DNA: TGTGCCAGCAGCCGACATCCCGGCCCGGACAGCGCTACATTCAATGAGCAGTTCTTC.

The chain has TRBV5-1 and TRBJ2-1; 7 positions match TRBD2. Trimming took 0 bases from V and 8 from J; bases not matched to a gene: 8. The CDR3 extends over 15 amino acids. Looked up from germline, CDR1 is SGHRS and CDR2 is YFSETQ. CDR3 nucleotides: TGCGCCAGCAGCTTGGGAGGGACTACGGGCGATGAGCAGTTCTTC. Translated, it gives CASSLGGTTGDEQFF.

V is TRBV3-1 (or the pseudogene TRBV3-2) and J is TRBJ1-6; 8 nucleotides match TRBD1. CDR3 length equals 17 residues. Germline CDR1 and CDR2: LGHDT and YNNKEL (reference sequence). After removal of 3 bases from V and 9 bases from J, the junction contained 13 bases not matched to a gene. As DNA, the CDR3 is TGTGCCAGCAGCCAGACTGCTGGTGACAGGGGAGGTTCACCCCTCCACTTT. Translation gives CASSQTAGDRGGSPLHF.

This sequence joins TRBV6-6 and TRBJ2-5; 8 bases agree with TRBD2. This CDR3 has 16 residues. Trimming at V came to 0 bases and at J to 1 base, leaving 4 bases not matched to a gene. The germline V gene has CDR1 MNHNY and CDR2 SVGAGI (reference sequence). CDR3 coding DNA: TGTGCCAGCAGTTACTCGATAGGGACTAGCCAAGAGACCCAGTACTTC. Protein sequence: CASSYSIGTSQETQYF.

This rearrangement joins TRBV4-3 to TRBJ2-3; maybe TRBD2 (8 bases). CDR1 is LGHNA, CDR2 YSLEER, per germline. The CDR3 has 19 residues. Trimming took off 0 bases at V and 2 bases at J, with 21 bases between the two ends. The CDR3 region has the DNA TGCGCCAGCAGCCAAGATAAAGGGGGCGGGGGGAGATTCACAGATACGCAGTATTTT. This gives the protein CASSQDKGGGGRFTDTQYF.

The chain combines TRBV9 with TRBJ2-3; possibly TRBD2 for D (6 bases). The CDR3 length is 13 residues. V lost 4 bases, J lost 5 bases, and 11 bases lay in between. Germline V gives CDR1 SGDLS, CDR2 YYNGEE. The CDR3 sequence is CASSPQTRDTQYF. CDR3 in DNA: TGTGCCAGCAGCCCCCAGACTAGAGATACGCAGTATTTT.